This T cell receptor (beta chain) emerged from a study of beta chain features in type 1 diabetes (dated by TCRdb to 2016 to 2019). For context, the study as a whole: No differences in mean age, gender distribution, total cell number or subset yield were found between patients and healthy donors. Across all samples, about 110 million sorted cells were examined, and cell number per subset correlated strongly with RNA yield. The study compared the TCRB repertoires of sorted circulating CD4+ T cell subsets in recently diagnosed type 1 diabetes patients with those in matched healthy donors. Regulatory and stem cell-like memory subsets were isolated from only 8 patients and about eight healthy donors, whereas naive and central memory subsets came from all 28 donors. The paper's findings and limits, for the study overall: Patients with type 1 diabetes made fewer insertions and deleted more nucleotides at VDJ recombination sites, implying thymic rearrangement abnormalities. PCR may preferentially amplify shorter templates, but because patient and control samples were amplified and corrected together, any resulting skew would affect both groups equally. Naive, central memory and regulatory TCRB repertoires appeared more similar among patients than among healthy donors. Because small numbers of individuals were included in the HLA sub-analyses, any influence of HLA type on TCRB rearrangement was left unresolved. Type 1 diabetes patients showed a moderate but significant shortening of TCRB CDR3 length in all four CD4+ subsets. Sequencing cDNA rather than genomic DNA could over-represent highly expressing activated cells, although activation and CD3 levels did not differ between groups.

The entire amount of isolated RNA was reverse transcribed using the High Capacity cDNA Reverse Transcription Kit, so the sequenced TCRB transcripts were expressed ones. Naive, central memory and regulatory T cell samples underwent deep immunoSEQ sequencing, averaging around 3.7 million total reads per sample. Sorted cells were lysed in RLT buffer, and RNA was extracted using DNase-treated RNeasy Micro or Mini kits according to cell number. Each cell subset was processed separately to prevent cross-contamination, with patient and healthy donor samples processed together. The immunoSEQ multiplex PCR was used to amplify TCRB sequences from cDNA, generating 87-bp fragments that spanned the CDR3 region. The amplicons were sequenced using the Illumina HiSeq platform. Under the source paper's analysis protocol: Synthetic template baselines were used to correct PCR bias computationally, reads within Hamming distance 2 were collapsed together, and singletons that could not be merged were discarded. Reads were aligned against IMGT to assign V, D and J genes, CDR3 length and insertions or deletions at six rearrangement sites. Clonotype counts were normalized to sorted cell number within each subset before computing true diversity and Gini coefficients with the tcR R package. Repertoire sharing was quantified using the overlap coefficient calculated on TCRB nucleotide sequences. Out-of-frame TCRB sequences from naive cells were analyzed as a proxy for the pre-selection repertoire. Imported from immuneACCESS, the table was reduced by TCRdb to in-frame sequences with V and J called. These copies leave out some clones; in studies compared against another copy, an unresolved V gene accounts for under half, and the cause of the remainder is not known. D and trimming were read from the DNA, whereas the V and J calls and clone size are those reported in that table. This sample gives more than 350,000 clones in total; 10% to 12% of them show up just once. Roughly 0.046% of the sample is in the top ten clones.

From its cysteine to its phenylalanine, the CDR3 spans 12 amino acids. The entry retains the CDR3 DNA only, 36 bases that are in frame from base 1. This clone was seen only a few times. Its binding antigen is unknown. Per-base quality was not reported, and no clone a single base away is much larger than it. From each donor, a single peripheral blood sample of about 100 mL on average was drawn into heparinised tubes. A BD FACSAria II and a panel including CD45RO, CCR7, CD25, CD127, CD95 and CD27 were used to sort naive, central memory, regulatory and stem cell-like memory CD4+ T cells. Every sorted population had a purity above 95%. Right away, PBMCs were isolated by Lymphoprep density gradient centrifugation and were stained directly, with no culture step. So that batch effects would be minimized, each experiment stained and sorted samples in pairs, pairing one healthy donor with one patient.

Sequencing was performed on naive CD4+ T cells from blood. The cell subset or site label for this specimen denotes: true naive CD4+ T cells. The receptor chain draws on TRBV21-1 and TRBJ1-1. TRBV21-1 is given as a pseudogene. The sequence came from a young woman in good health. The CDR3 protein is CASSKARGSTFF. The nucleotide sequence is TGTGCCAGCAGCAAAGCTCGAGGTTCGACTTTCTTT.